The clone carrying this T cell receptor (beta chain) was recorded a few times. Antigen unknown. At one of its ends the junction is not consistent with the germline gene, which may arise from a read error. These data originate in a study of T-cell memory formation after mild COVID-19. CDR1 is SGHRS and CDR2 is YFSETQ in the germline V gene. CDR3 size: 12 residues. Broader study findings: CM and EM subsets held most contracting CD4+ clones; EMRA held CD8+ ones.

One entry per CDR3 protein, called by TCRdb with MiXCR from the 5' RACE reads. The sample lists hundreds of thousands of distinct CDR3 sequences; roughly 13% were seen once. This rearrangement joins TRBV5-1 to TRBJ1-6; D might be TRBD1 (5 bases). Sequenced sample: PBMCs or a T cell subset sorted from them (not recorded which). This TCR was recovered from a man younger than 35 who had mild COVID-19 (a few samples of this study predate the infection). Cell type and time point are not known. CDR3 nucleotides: TGCGCCAGCAGCGGGGGGGACGGCGTGGCAAACTTT. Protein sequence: CASSGGDGVANF.